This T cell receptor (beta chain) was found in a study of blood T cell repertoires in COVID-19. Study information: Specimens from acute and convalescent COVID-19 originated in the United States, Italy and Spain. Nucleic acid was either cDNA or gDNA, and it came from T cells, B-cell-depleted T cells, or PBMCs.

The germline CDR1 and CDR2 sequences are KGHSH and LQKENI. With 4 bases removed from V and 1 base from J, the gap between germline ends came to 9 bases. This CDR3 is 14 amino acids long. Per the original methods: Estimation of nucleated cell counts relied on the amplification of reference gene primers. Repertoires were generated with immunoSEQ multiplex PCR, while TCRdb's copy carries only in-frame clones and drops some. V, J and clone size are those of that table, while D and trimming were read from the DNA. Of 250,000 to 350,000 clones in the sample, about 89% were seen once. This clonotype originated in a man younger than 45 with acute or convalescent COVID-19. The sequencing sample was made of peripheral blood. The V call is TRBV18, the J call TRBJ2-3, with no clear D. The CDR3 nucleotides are TGTGCCAGCTCACAGAGGTTGGGCACAGATACGCAGTATTTT. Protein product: CASSQRLGTDTQYF.